The rows below give T cell receptor beta chains drawn from one sample of a study of control samples from healthy donors and cancer patients. The data were produced by immunoSEQ multiplex PCR, yet TCRdb's version contains in-frame clones alone and is incomplete. The sample has 250,000 to 300,000 clones; about four fifths are singletons. Sequencing used PBMCs. Source of these receptors: a woman aged 55 to 70 with lung cancer. The CDR3 runs from the conserved cysteine through the conserved F or W. D genes are given only for firm matches. Clone size is shown for a subset of rows, as once, few, many or a class of expanded clone.

TRBV20-1	TRBD2	-	TRBJ2-2	CSASQGLAGNTGELFF	TGCAGTGCTAGTCAAGGACTAGCGGGAAACACCGGGGAGCTGTTTTTT
TRBV30	-	-	TRBJ2-7	CAWSVPSDEQYF	TGTGCCTGGAGTGTTCCTTCCGACGAGCAGTACTTC
TRBV30	-	-	TRBJ1-2	CAWSPGGLGYTF	TGTGCCTGGAGTCCGGGGGGGCTTGGCTACACCTTC
TRBV5-1	-	-	TRBJ2-3	CASSPGGGSPTDTQYF	TGCGCCAGCAGCCCAGGAGGGGGTTCACCCACAGATACGCAGTATTTT
TRBV19	-	-	TRBJ2-3	CASIPRGRTDTQYF	TGTGCCAGTATCCCCCGGGGGAGGACAGATACGCAGTATTTT
TRBV5-6	-	-	TRBJ1-5	CASSEQGGNQPQHF	TGTGCCAGCAGCGAACAGGGTGGCAATCAGCCCCAGCATTTT
TRBV11-2	-	-	TRBJ1-1	CASSLSPGNTEAFF	TGTGCCAGCAGCTTAAGTCCAGGGAACACTGAAGCTTTCTTT
TRBV4-1	-	-	TRBJ2-1	CASSQGVRSYNEQFF	TGCGCCAGCAGCCAAGGCGTCCGCTCCTACAATGAGCAGTTCTTC
TRBV10-3	TRBD2	few	TRBJ2-3	CAISAVSKTSGRARNRVDTQYF	TGTGCCATCAGTGCGGTATCGAAGACTAGCGGGAGGGCCCGAAACCGGGTAGATACGCAGTATTTT
TRBV5-1	-	-	TRBJ2-7	CASRKDVLSYEQYF	TGCGCCAGCAGGAAGGACGTCCTCTCCTACGAGCAGTACTTC
TRBV7-2	TRBD2	once	TRBJ2-3	CASSRRLAGAGDTQYF	TGTGCCAGCAGCCGGCGGCTAGCGGGGGCCGGGGATACGCAGTATTTT
TRBV5-1	-	-	TRBJ1-1	CASSLDGVVGTEAFF	TGCGCCAGCAGCTTGGACGGGGTAGTCGGGACTGAAGCTTTCTTT
TRBV2	-	-	TRBJ2-6	CASSDSPSSGANVLTF	TGTGCCAGCAGTGATTCCCCGAGCTCTGGGGCCAACGTCCTGACTTTC
TRBV11-3	TRBD2	once	TRBJ2-1	CASSQGLAGGNEQFF	TGTGCCAGCAGCCAGGGACTAGCGGGGGGCAATGAGCAGTTCTTC
TRBV28	-	-	TRBJ1-5	CASSLGGARNQPQHF	TGTGCCAGCAGTTTAGGCGGGGCGCGCAATCAGCCCCAGCATTTT
TRBV7-2	-	few	TRBJ2-1	CASSSSPGVSQFF	TGTGCCAGCAGCTCTTCCCCGGGAGTGTCGCAGTTCTTC
TRBV4-2	-	-	TRBJ1-6	CASSQDNRANSPLHF	TGTGCCAGCAGCCAAGACAACAGGGCAAATTCACCCCTCCACTTT